This is a list of T cell receptor beta chains from one sample in a study of PD-L1 blockade in urothelial cancer. Data came from immunoSEQ multiplex PCR; TCRdb stores just in-frame clones and leaves some out. The data contain some 110,000 clones, around nine tenths of them singletons. Specimen: PBMCs, collected around atezolizumab (anti-PD-L1) treatment. These receptors were collected from a man aged 60 to 75 with urothelial cancer. CDR3s include the opening cysteine and the closing phenylalanine or tryptophan. The order of the fields is J gene, D gene, clone size, V gene, CDR3 protein, CDR3 DNA. The D gene is left open where the match is weak. Some rows mark clone size as missing; the rest say once, few, many or name a class of expanded clone.

J gene: TRBJ2-3; D gene: -; clone size: -; V gene: TRBV5-4; CDR3 protein: CASSLDAQGPDTQYF; CDR3 DNA: TGTGCCAGCAGCTTGGATGCCCAGGGGCCAGATACGCAGTATTTT
J gene: TRBJ2-7; D gene: TRBD1; clone size: -; V gene: TRBV14; CDR3 protein: CASSQLPGGDAGYEQYF; CDR3 DNA: TGTGCCAGCAGCCAACTCCCAGGGGGCGACGCTGGGTACGAGCAGTACTTC
J gene: TRBJ2-5; D gene: -; clone size: -; V gene: TRBV20-1; CDR3 protein: CSASNQETQYF; CDR3 DNA: TGCAGTGCTAGCAATCAAGAGACCCAGTACTTC
J gene: TRBJ2-1; D gene: TRBD1; clone size: -; V gene: TRBV28; CDR3 protein: CASRPLGQGAGNEQFF; CDR3 DNA: TGTGCCAGCAGACCTCTCGGACAGGGGGCAGGCAATGAGCAGTTCTTC
J gene: TRBJ1-2; D gene: -; clone size: -; V gene: TRBV5-1; CDR3 protein: CASSLAPQFYGYTF; CDR3 DNA: TGCGCCAGCAGCTTGGCTCCACAGTTCTATGGCTACACCTTC
J gene: TRBJ2-7; D gene: -; clone size: once; V gene: TRBV7-6; CDR3 protein: CASSLGQPGVHEQYF; CDR3 DNA: TGTGCCAGCAGCTTGGGACAGCCGGGAGTCCACGAGCAGTACTTC
J gene: TRBJ1-2; D gene: -; clone size: -; V gene: TRBV5-1; CDR3 protein: CASSLAEGADTF; CDR3 DNA: TGCGCCAGCAGCTTGGCCGAGGGCGCGGACACCTTC
J gene: TRBJ1-2; D gene: TRBD1; clone size: once; V gene: TRBV11-2; CDR3 protein: CASSPDRARWGYTF; CDR3 DNA: TGTGCCAGCAGCCCGGACAGGGCTAGATGGGGCTACACCTTC
J gene: TRBJ2-6; D gene: TRBD1; clone size: -; V gene: TRBV14; CDR3 protein: CASSRGTGGSGANVLTF; CDR3 DNA: TGTGCCAGCAGCCGCGGGACAGGGGGCTCTGGGGCCAACGTCCTGACTTTC
J gene: TRBJ2-6; D gene: TRBD2; clone size: few; V gene: TRBV28; CDR3 protein: CASSSDHTTSGRIHEANVLTF; CDR3 DNA: TGTGCCAGCAGTTCCGACCATACGACTAGCGGGAGGATTCATGAGGCCAACGTCCTGACTTTC
J gene: TRBJ2-7; D gene: -; clone size: -; V gene: TRBV6-1; CDR3 protein: CASSELGGTFRSYEQYF; CDR3 DNA: TGTGCCAGCAGTGAACTGGGCGGGACTTTCCGCTCCTACGAGCAGTACTTC
J gene: TRBJ1-3; D gene: -; clone size: -; V gene: TRBV9; CDR3 protein: CASSEGFSGNTIYF; CDR3 DNA: TGTGCCAGCAGCGAGGGGTTTTCCGGAAACACCATATATTTT
J gene: TRBJ2-7; D gene: TRBD1; clone size: -; V gene: TRBV6-5; CDR3 protein: CASSYGQGGYEQYF; CDR3 DNA: TGTGCCAGCAGTTACGGACAGGGGGGTTACGAGCAGTACTTC
J gene: TRBJ2-5; D gene: TRBD2; clone size: -; V gene: TRBV5-1; CDR3 protein: CASSPAGGGSRETQYF; CDR3 DNA: TGCGCCAGCAGCCCCGCGGGAGGGGGGAGCCGAGAGACCCAGTACTTC
J gene: TRBJ1-1; D gene: -; clone size: -; V gene: TRBV7-2; CDR3 protein: CASSPTYHPNTEAFF; CDR3 DNA: TGTGCCAGCAGCCCTACCTACCATCCGAACACTGAAGCTTTCTTT
J gene: TRBJ2-4; D gene: -; clone size: few; V gene: TRBV19; CDR3 protein: CASSTPVLGGKNIQYF; CDR3 DNA: TGTGCCAGTAGTACCCCCGTCTTGGGGGGTAAAAACATTCAGTACTTC
J gene: TRBJ2-1; D gene: TRBD2; clone size: -; V gene: TRBV5-1; CDR3 protein: CASSLRGGLFEQFF; CDR3 DNA: TGCGCCAGCAGCTTGCGGGGGGGCCTGTTTGAGCAGTTCTTC
J gene: TRBJ2-2; D gene: TRBD2; clone size: -; V gene: TRBV5-1; CDR3 protein: CASSLEGGSNTGELFF; CDR3 DNA: TGCGCCAGCAGCTTGGAGGGCGGGAGTAACACCGGGGAGCTGTTTTTT
J gene: TRBJ1-2; D gene: -; clone size: -; V gene: TRBV6-6; CDR3 protein: CASSRTGDGYTF; CDR3 DNA: TGTGCCAGCAGTCGAACAGGCGATGGCTACACCTTC
J gene: TRBJ1-3; D gene: -; clone size: -; V gene: TRBV9; CDR3 protein: CASSPRTPGNTIYF; CDR3 DNA: TGTGCCAGCAGCCCCCGGACACCTGGAAACACCATATATTTT
J gene: TRBJ2-1; D gene: TRBD2; clone size: few; V gene: TRBV5-1; CDR3 protein: CASSLLAGGPEQFF; CDR3 DNA: TGCGCCAGCAGCTTGTTAGCGGGAGGGCCCGAGCAGTTCTTC
J gene: TRBJ1-1; D gene: TRBD1; clone size: -; V gene: TRBV28; CDR3 protein: CASSLAGQANTEAFF; CDR3 DNA: TGTGCCAGCAGTTTAGCGGGACAGGCGAACACTGAAGCTTTCTTT
J gene: TRBJ1-1; D gene: TRBD1; clone size: -; V gene: TRBV4-1; CDR3 protein: CASSQDGQGGAFF; CDR3 DNA: TGCGCCAGCAGCCAAGATGGACAGGGGGGGGCTTTCTTT
J gene: TRBJ2-2; D gene: TRBD2; clone size: -; V gene: TRBV7-3; CDR3 protein: CASSWTSGGQFGELFF; CDR3 DNA: TGTGCCAGCAGCTGGACTAGCGGGGGGCAGTTCGGGGAGCTGTTTTTT
J gene: TRBJ2-1; D gene: TRBD2; clone size: -; V gene: TRBV5-4; CDR3 protein: CASSLGALSGSIGEQFF; CDR3 DNA: TGTGCCAGCAGCTTGGGAGCCCTTAGCGGGAGCATTGGCGAGCAGTTCTTC
J gene: TRBJ2-7; D gene: TRBD2; clone size: -; V gene: TRBV7-2; CDR3 protein: CATPTRRGATYEQYF; CDR3 DNA: TGTGCCACTCCCACAAGGCGGGGGGCCACCTACGAGCAGTACTTC
J gene: TRBJ2-7; D gene: TRBD1; clone size: -; V gene: TRBV19; CDR3 protein: CASSIGTGGYHEQYF; CDR3 DNA: TGTGCCAGTAGTATCGGGACAGGGGGCTACCACGAGCAGTACTTC
J gene: TRBJ1-3; D gene: TRBD1; clone size: -; V gene: TRBV5-1; CDR3 protein: CASSYSTGPVSGNTIYF; CDR3 DNA: TGCGCCAGCAGCTATTCGACAGGGCCAGTCTCTGGAAACACCATATATTTT
J gene: TRBJ2-5; D gene: TRBD1; clone size: -; V gene: TRBV10-2; CDR3 protein: CASTSQGVRETQYF; CDR3 DNA: TGCGCCAGCACCTCTCAGGGGGTCCGGGAGACCCAGTACTTC